The 6 T cell receptor beta chains reported below all come from one sample, sequenced in a study of blood T cell repertoires in COVID-19. Sequencing used immunoSEQ multiplex PCR; TCRdb keeps in-frame clones, though not all of them. The data show approximately 210,000 clones, roughly 80% seen once. Source material: peripheral blood. The receptors derive from a man in his 60s with COVID-19, enrolled during active disease.

This clone was observed a single time. The chain carries TRBV18 and TRBJ1-6; D may be TRBD1 (6 bases). Germline V CDR1 and CDR2: KGHSH, LQKENI. V lost 9 bases and J 8 bases, leaving 17 bases between the germline ends. The length of the CDR3 is 14 residues. The CDR3 DNA sequence: TGTGCCAGTCTTAACACAGGGAGGGATTCACCCCTCCACTTT. Its translation is CASLNTGRDSPLHF.

The chain is built from TRBV27 and TRBJ1-1; 8 bases agree with TRBD1. The CDR3 runs to 14 residues. Germline values: CDR1 MNHEY, CDR2 SMNVEV (reference sequence). With 4 bases clipped from V and 1 base from J, the junction kept 2 bases outside the gene matches. CDR3 in DNA: TGTGCCAGCAGTTCGGACAGGGAGAACACTGAAGCTTTCTTT. Translation gives CASSSDRENTEAFF.

The V gene is TRBV7-9, the J gene TRBJ1-2; 7 bases line up with TRBD1. The CDR3 length is 16 residues. CDR1 SEHNR and CDR2 FQNEAQ come from the germline V gene (reference sequence). With V trimmed by 1 base and J by 6 bases, 11 bases remained unmatched. As DNA, the CDR3 is TGTGCCAGCAGCTTAGGCCCCGGGCAGGGGGTCGATGGCTACACCTTC. Translating gives CASSLGPGQGVDGYTF.

V is TRBV2 and J is TRBJ2-7, with 9 positions matching TRBD1. With 6 bases clipped from V and 6 bases from J, the junction kept 6 bases outside the gene matches. The CDR3 contains 13 residues. The germline gives CDR1 SNHLY, CDR2 FYNNEI. The CDR3 sequence is CASRSTQGAEQYF. The DNA for the CDR3 is TGTGCCAGCAGGAGCACACAGGGGGCCGAGCAGTACTTC. The variable domain in full, completed from reference TRBV2 and TRBJ2-7, reads EPEVTQTPSHQVTQMGQEVILRCVPISNHLYFYWYRQILGQKVEFLVSFYNNEISEKSEIFDDQFSVERPDGSNFTLKIRSTKLEDSAMYFCASRSTQGAEQYFGPGTRLTVT.

On this clone: This sample also contains other DNA sequences that code for the same CDR3. The chain recombines TRBV20-1 with TRBJ2-1; 11 nucleotides line up with TRBD1. This CDR3 region has 14 residues. With 3 bases clipped from V and 4 bases from J, the junction kept 2 bases outside the gene matches. CDR1 is DFQATT and CDR2 is SNEGSKA in the germline V gene (reference sequence). In nucleotides, the CDR3 is TGCAGTGCTAGTGGGACAGGGGGGTACAATGAGCAGTTCTTC. Translated, it gives CSASGTGGYNEQFF.

The V and J genes are TRBV5-4 and TRBJ2-6; D may be TRBD1 (6 bases). V was shortened by 4 bases and J by 0 bases, with 11 bases between the two germline ends. CDR1 is SGHNT, CDR2 YYREEE, per germline (reference sequence). This CDR3 is built from 16 residues. CDR3 nucleotides: TGTGCCAGCAGCCAGGACAGCCCCTCTGGGGCCAACGTCCTGACTTTC. Residues: CASSQDSPSGANVLTF.